These 18 T cell receptor beta chains came from one sample sequenced in a study of cytomegalovirus exposure and HLA in healthy donors. The data were produced by immunoSEQ multiplex PCR, yet TCRdb's version contains in-frame clones alone and is incomplete. Among about 350,000 clones listed, 87% were seen once. Sequencing input: PBMCs. Every receptor here comes from a woman aged 25 to 45 in good health and CMV-seropositive.

The gene calls are TRBV6-5 and TRBJ2-3, with 10 nucleotides matching TRBD2. Germline V gene data show CDR1 as MNHEY and CDR2 as SVGAGI. Trimming at V came to 5 bases and at J to 9 bases, leaving 2 bases not matched to a gene. CDR3 size: 12 residues. CDR3 region: CASSGGLATQYF. The CDR3 DNA follows: TGTGCCAGCAGTGGGGGACTAGCGACGCAGTATTTT.

The sample holds one count of this clone. The chain employs TRBV6-1 and TRBJ1-5; the D is unclear. Germline loops: CDR1 MNHNS, CDR2 SASEGT. Trimming took off 2 bases at V and 0 bases at J, with 11 bases between the two ends. The CDR3 has 16 amino acids. CDR3 residues: CASSESRVSSNQPQHF. CDR3 sequence (DNA): TGTGCCAGCAGTGAAAGTAGGGTTTCTAGCAATCAGCCCCAGCATTTT.

This clone was seen a handful of times. V and J are TRBV6-5 and TRBJ1-5; D may be TRBD1 (5 bases). The CDR3 extends over 14 amino acids. Germline V gene lookup returns CDR1 MNHEY and CDR2 SVGAGI. The V gene lost 5 bases and the J gene lost 0 bases, with 8 bases spanning the gap. The chain's CDR3 is CASSATDSNQPQHF. The DNA of the CDR3 is TGTGCCAGCAGTGCGACAGATAGCAATCAGCCCCAGCATTTT.

The V gene is TRBV13, the J gene TRBJ2-2; D remains unclear. The CDR3 is 16 residues long. Germline assignment: CDR1 PRHDT and CDR2 FYEKMQ (reference sequence). The V end lost 0 bases, the J end lost 6 bases, and 14 bases lay between the germline ends. CDR3 coding DNA: TGTGCCAGCAGCTTAGGCACGATTTCCCCCGCCGGGGAGCTGTTTTTT. Its protein product is CASSLGTISPAGELFF.

The CDR3 bases are TGTGCCAGCAGTTACTCTGCTGGAAACACCATATATTTT. Translation: CASSYSAGNTIYF. The rearrangement joins TRBV6-5 to TRBJ1-3; no firm D call. Germline lookup yields CDR1 MNHEY and CDR2 SVGAGI. Trimming removed 0 bases at V and 2 bases at J, with 2 bases between. The CDR3 covers 13 residues.

The rearrangement uses TRBV6-5 and TRBJ2-1, with D perhaps TRBD2 (6 bases). This CDR3 has 15 amino acids. The V end was cut by 0 bases, the J end by 7 bases, with 13 bases between. Germline V gene lookup returns CDR1 MNHEY and CDR2 SVGAGI. CDR3 nucleotide sequence: TGTGCCAGCAGTTACTCGCGGGGTACGGCGAATGAGCAGTTCTTC. Amino acids: CASSYSRGTANEQFF.

This rearrangement joins TRBV2 to TRBJ2-1; no clear D gene. The CDR3 is 11 amino acids. Per the germline V gene, CDR1 is SNHLY and CDR2 is FYNNEI. V was shortened by 6 bases and J by 6 bases, with 6 bases between the two germline ends. The CDR3 is CASSRANEQFF. The DNA of the CDR3 is TGTGCCAGCAGCCGAGCCAATGAGCAGTTCTTC.

The V call is TRBV7-2, the J call TRBJ1-3; no clear D. CDR1 and CDR2 (germline): SGHTA, FQGNSA. Trimming left V 1 base short and J 0 bases short, with 7 bases between. The CDR3 sequence is 15 residues long. For the CDR3, the DNA is TGTGCCAGCAGCTTAGATGGGAGCTCTGGAAACACCATATATTTT. Protein: CASSLDGSSGNTIYF.

The chain has TRBV11-2 and TRBJ2-3; unclear D gene. In germline, CDR1 is SGHAT, CDR2 FQNNGV. This CDR3 is built from 16 residues. V was cut by 7 bases and J by 1 base, with 18 bases left in between. The CDR3 sequence is CASTPGWKLRTDTQYF. CDR3 in DNA: TGTGCCAGCACCCCCGGCTGGAAACTACGCACAGATACGCAGTATTTT.

The J gene is TRBJ2-6, the V gene TRBV30; 7 bases are shared with TRBD2. The CDR3 runs to 14 residues. V lost 5 bases, J lost 1 base, and 2 bases stayed unmatched. The germline V gene has CDR1 GTSNPN and CDR2 SVGIG (reference sequence). This CDR3 is CAWGEGSGANVLTF. The CDR3 DNA reads as TGTGCCTGGGGGGAGGGTTCTGGGGCCAACGTCCTGACTTTC.

V gene TRBV7-8 combines with J gene TRBJ1-5; D uncertain. The length of the CDR3 is 16 residues. Germline CDR1 and CDR2: SGHVS and FQNEAQ. The germline V and J ends were trimmed by 4 bases and 0 bases, with 13 bases remaining between them. For the CDR3, the DNA is TGTGCCAGCAGCTCCGAGGGAGGCTATAGCAATCAGCCCCAGCATTTT. Its translation: CASSSEGGYSNQPQHF.

The chain recombines TRBV30 with TRBJ1-5, with TRBD1 identical over 8 bases. In germline, CDR1 is GTSNPN, CDR2 SVGIG (reference sequence). This CDR3 contains 14 residues. V shed 2 bases and J 6 bases; nucleotides not matched to a gene: 6. CDR3 bases: TGTGCCTGGAGTTTTGGACAGGGAAGTCAGCCCCAGCATTTT. This translates into CAWSFGQGSQPQHF.

The gene calls are TRBV25-1 and TRBJ1-2; a possible D gene is TRBD1 (6 bases). This CDR3 comprises 15 residues. The V and J ends lost 5 bases and 4 bases respectively, with 17 bases between them. Germline V gene sequence: CDR1 MGHDK, CDR2 SYGVNS. The CDR3 coding sequence is TGTGCCAGCAGTTCGTCGACAGGAGGCGTCTATGGCTACACCTTC. Its translation is CASSSSTGGVYGYTF.

This rearrangement joins TRBV9 to TRBJ1-2, with 7 bases lining up with TRBD1. The CDR3 has 17 amino acids. Per the germline V gene, CDR1 is SGDLS and CDR2 is YYNGEE. J lost 4 bases, V lost 0 bases, and 12 bases had no gene match. CDR3 DNA sequence: TGTGCCAGCAGCGTAGCTTCGGCAGGGGGTCTTGCCTATGGCTACACCTTC. Amino acids: CASSVASAGGLAYGYTF.

The CDR3 is CASSSRWVRDEQYF. In DNA, the CDR3 is TGTGCCAGCAGTTCCCGGTGGGTTCGGGACGAGCAGTACTTC. V and J are TRBV27 and TRBJ2-7; D gene unclear. CDR1 is MNHEY, CDR2 SMNVEV, per germline (reference sequence). V dropped 4 bases and J dropped 5 bases, with 15 bases sitting between them. CDR3 size: 14 residues.

The chain has TRBV18 and TRBJ1-5; a weak D match, TRBD1 (6 bases). Germline assignment: CDR1 KGHSH and CDR2 LQKENI. The V and J ends lost 4 bases and 0 bases respectively, with 13 bases between them. The CDR3 totals 16 residues. The chain's CDR3 is CASSLQTGNSNQPQHF. The CDR3 DNA follows: TGTGCCAGCTCACTACAAACAGGGAATAGCAATCAGCCCCAGCATTTT.

The chain employs TRBV6-5 and TRBJ1-5; 7 bases are a match to TRBD1. V trimming: 6 bases; J trimming: 4 bases; junction bases outside the gene matches: 3. The CDR3 is 13 amino acids. Germline loops: CDR1 MNHEY, CDR2 SVGAGI. CDR3 in amino acids: CASRMDRNQPQHF. Here the CDR3 DNA reads TGTGCCAGCAGAATGGACAGGAATCAGCCCCAGCATTTT.

V usage is TRBV15 and J usage is TRBJ2-1, with D perhaps TRBD2 (5 bases). Germline loops: CDR1 LNHNV, CDR2 YYDKDF (reference sequence). V was pared by 3 bases and J by 10 bases, with 13 bases between. The CDR3 has 13 residues. CDR3 loop: CATSSRTGREQFF. The CDR3 coding sequence is TGTGCCACCAGCAGCCGGACGGGAAGGGAGCAGTTCTTC. Variable domain in full (rest from reference TRBV15 and TRBJ2-1): DAMVIQNPRYQVTQFGKPVTLSCSQTLNHNVMYWYQQKSSQAPKLLFHYYDKDFNNEADTPDNFQSRRPNTSFCFLDIRSPGLGDTAMYLCATSSRTGREQFFGPGTRLTVL.